Included here is one TCR beta chain sequence, with context. Its antigen is not identified. Germline values: CDR1 LNHDA, CDR2 SQIVND (reference sequence). Trimming removed 7 bases from V and 5 bases from J; junction bases left unmatched: 9. The CDR3 has 14 amino acids. Nominal health characterized the donors when sampled, though unrecorded immune exposures were likely. The PCR had 60 Vbeta and 13 Jbeta primers. The repertoire was sequenced with immunoSEQ multiplex PCR; TCRdb's copy has only in-frame clones and lacks some. The table has about 140,000 clones, about 78% seen once. These data originate in a study of cytomegalovirus exposure and HLA in healthy donors. General study results and limits: In a later analysis, most CMV-associated TCR beta chains appeared HLA-restricted. TCR beta V- and J-gene trimming was later associated with a missense DCLRE1C variant. An apparent linkage of common viral pathogens to several of the most significant clusters emerged in a later analysis.

The clonotype originates from a middle-aged man in good health and CMV-seropositive. The source material was PBMCs. V usage is TRBV19 and J usage is TRBJ1-1; 8 bases line up with TRBD1. CDR3 in amino acids: CASTRNRGGTEAFF. DNA of the CDR3: TGTGCCAGTACCCGGAACAGGGGGGGGACTGAAGCTTTCTTT.